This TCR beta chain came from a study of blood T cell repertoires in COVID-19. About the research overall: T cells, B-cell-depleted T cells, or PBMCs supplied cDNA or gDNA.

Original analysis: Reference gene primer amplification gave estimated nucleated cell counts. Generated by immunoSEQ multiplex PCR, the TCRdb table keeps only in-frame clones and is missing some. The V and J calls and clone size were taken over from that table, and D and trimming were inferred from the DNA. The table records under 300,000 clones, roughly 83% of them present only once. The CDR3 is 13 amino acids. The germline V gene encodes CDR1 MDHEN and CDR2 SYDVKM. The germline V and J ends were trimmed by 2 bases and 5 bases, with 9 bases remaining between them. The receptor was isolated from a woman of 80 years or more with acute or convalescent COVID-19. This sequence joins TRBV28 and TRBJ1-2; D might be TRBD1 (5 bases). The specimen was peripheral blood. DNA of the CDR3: TGTGCCAGCAGTTTACTCAGGGCTTATGGCTACACCTTC. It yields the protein CASSLLRAYGYTF.